This TCR beta chain originates from a study of T cell responses to AZD1222 COVID-19 vaccine. General study findings and limits: The donors showed a predominance of white British ancestry and of females, with possible underestimation of clonal diversity.

As concerns this clone: As yet, its antigen is unknown.

The table came from immunoSEQ multiplex PCR; TCRdb's copy has only in-frame clones and leaves some out. The sample lists about 94,000 clones; around 91% were seen once. The clonotype comes from an adult in good health. This specimen was peripheral blood, taken on day 0 of AZD1222 vaccination.

CDR3 region: CASSQERTRNTEAFF. The CDR3 bases are TGCGCCAGCAGCCAAGAAAGGACGCGGAACACTGAAGCTTTCTTT. The chain recombines TRBV4-3 with TRBJ1-1; D is unresolved. The germline V and J ends were trimmed by 0 bases and 1 base, with 9 bases remaining between them. This CDR3 has 15 residues. Germline V gene data show CDR1 as LGHNA and CDR2 as YSLEER.